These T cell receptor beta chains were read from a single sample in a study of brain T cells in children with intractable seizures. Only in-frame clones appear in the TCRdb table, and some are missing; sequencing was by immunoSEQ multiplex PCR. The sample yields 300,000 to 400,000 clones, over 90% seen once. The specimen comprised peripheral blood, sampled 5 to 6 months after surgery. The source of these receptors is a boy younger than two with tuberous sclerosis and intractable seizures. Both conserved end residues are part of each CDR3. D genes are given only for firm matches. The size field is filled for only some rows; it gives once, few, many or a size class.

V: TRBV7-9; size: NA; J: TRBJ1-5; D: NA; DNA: TGTGCCAGCAGCTTAGTTGACAAAAGACGTTATAGCAATCAGCCCCAGCATTTT; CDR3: CASSLVDKRRYSNQPQHF
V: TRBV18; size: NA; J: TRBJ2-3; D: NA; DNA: TGTGCCAGCTCACACCCTACCACAGATACGCAGTATTTT; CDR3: CASSHPTTDTQYF
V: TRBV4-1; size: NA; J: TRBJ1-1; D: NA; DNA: TGCGCCAGCAGCCAATTTAGTCGGGACACTGAAGCTTTCTTT; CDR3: CASSQFSRDTEAFF
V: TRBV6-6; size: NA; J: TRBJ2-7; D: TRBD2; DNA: TGTGCCAGCAGTTCCAATAGCGGGAGGGCTTCCTACGAGCAGTACTTC; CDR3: CASSSNSGRASYEQYF
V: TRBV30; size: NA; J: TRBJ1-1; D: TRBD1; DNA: TGTGCCTGGGACAGGGTTCAGAACACTGAAGCTTTCTTT; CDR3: CAWDRVQNTEAFF
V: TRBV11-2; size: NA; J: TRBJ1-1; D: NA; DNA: TGTGCCAGCAGCTTTTTTCCGGGGTCCTTAACTGAAGCTTTCTTT; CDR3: CASSFFPGSLTEAFF
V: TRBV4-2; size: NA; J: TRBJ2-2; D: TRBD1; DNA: TGTGCCAGCAGCCAAGCGGTCATAGGACAGGCGATCCCGAGCCCGAACACCGGGGAGCTGTTTTTT; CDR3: CASSQAVIGQAIPSPNTGELFF
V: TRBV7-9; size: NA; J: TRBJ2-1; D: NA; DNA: TGTGCCAGCAGCTTACCGCATTGGAATGAGCAGTTCTTC; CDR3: CASSLPHWNEQFF
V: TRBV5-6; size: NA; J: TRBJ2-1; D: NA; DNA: TGTGCCAGCAGCCCCTATGGGATAAATGAGCAGTTCTTC; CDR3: CASSPYGINEQFF
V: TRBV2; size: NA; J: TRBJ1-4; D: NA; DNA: TGTGCCAGCAGTGAAGCGCTTCGCAGGGAGAATGAAAAACTGTTTTTT; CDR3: CASSEALRRENEKLFF
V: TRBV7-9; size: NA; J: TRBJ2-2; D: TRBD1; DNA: TGTGCCAGCAGCCGGGACAGCCGGGCCCTACTTACGGGCGGGGAGCTGTTTTTT; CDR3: CASSRDSRALLTGGELFF
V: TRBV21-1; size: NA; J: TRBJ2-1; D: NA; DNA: TGTGCCAGCAGCAAAGGGGGTCATCTAGCCAAAAACATTCAGTTCTTC; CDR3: CASSKGGHLAKNIQFF
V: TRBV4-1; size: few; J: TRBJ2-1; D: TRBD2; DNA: TGCGCCAGCAGACACAAGGAGTTAGGACTAGCGTACAATGAGCAGTTCTTC; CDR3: CASRHKELGLAYNEQFF
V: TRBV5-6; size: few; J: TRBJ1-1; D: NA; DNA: TGTGCCAGCAGCTTACAGGGCCAGGAAGCTTTCTTT; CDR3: CASSLQGQEAFF
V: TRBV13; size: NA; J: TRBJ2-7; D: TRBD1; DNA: TGTGCCAGCAGCTTAGGCGGGACAGGGGCCCAGGGGGACGAGCAGTACTTC; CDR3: CASSLGGTGAQGDEQYF
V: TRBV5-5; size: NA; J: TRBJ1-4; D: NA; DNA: TGTGCCAGCAGCCGCAAACAGGACAGTAATGAAAAACTGTTTTTT; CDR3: CASSRKQDSNEKLFF
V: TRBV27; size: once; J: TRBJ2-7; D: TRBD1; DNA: TGTGCCAGCAGCGGGGACAGCTACTACGAGCAGTACTTC; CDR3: CASSGDSYYEQYF
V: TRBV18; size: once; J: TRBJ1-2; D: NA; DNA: TGTGCCAGCTCACCCGACTTGACACCGTATGGCTACACCTTC; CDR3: CASSPDLTPYGYTF
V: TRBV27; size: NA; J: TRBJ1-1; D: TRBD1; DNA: TGTGCCAGCAGTATGACAGGGGGCAACACTGAAGCTTTCTTT; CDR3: CASSMTGGNTEAFF
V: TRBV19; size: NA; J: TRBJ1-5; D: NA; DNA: TGTGCCAGTAGTATGGGGGGCTGGGTCGGCAATCAGCCCCAGCATTTT; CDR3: CASSMGGWVGNQPQHF
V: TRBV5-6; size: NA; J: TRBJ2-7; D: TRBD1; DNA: TGTGCCAGCAGCCCCATGGGGACAGGGGACGACGAGCAGTACTTC; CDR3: CASSPMGTGDDEQYF
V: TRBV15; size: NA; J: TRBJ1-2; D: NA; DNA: TGTGCCACCAGCAGAGATAGGTCAGCCTATGGCTACACCTTC; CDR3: CATSRDRSAYGYTF
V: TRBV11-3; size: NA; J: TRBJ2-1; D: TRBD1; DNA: TGTGCCAGCAGCTCGTTACAGGGGGCCGTCTACAATGAGCAGTTCTTC; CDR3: CASSSLQGAVYNEQFF
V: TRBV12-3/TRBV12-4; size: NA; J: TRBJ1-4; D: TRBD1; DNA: TGTGCCAGCAGTGACAGGGGGTTACCCCCACTGTTTTTT; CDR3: CASSDRGLPPLFF
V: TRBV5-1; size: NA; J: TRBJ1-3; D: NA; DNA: TGCGCCAGCAGCTCCCAGGGCAACACCATATATTTT; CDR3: CASSSQGNTIYF
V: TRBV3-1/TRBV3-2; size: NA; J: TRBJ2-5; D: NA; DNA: TGTGCCAGCAGCCTCAGGGGGGTGCGAGGGGAGACCCAGTACTTC; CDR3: CASSLRGVRGETQYF
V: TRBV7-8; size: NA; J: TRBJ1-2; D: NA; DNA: TGTGCCAGCAGCTTAAGGGACATAAACTATGGCTACACCTTC; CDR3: CASSLRDINYGYTF
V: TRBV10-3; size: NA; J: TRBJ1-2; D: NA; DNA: TGTGCCATCAGTCAGGGTCCCAACTATGGCTACACCTTC; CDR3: CAISQGPNYGYTF
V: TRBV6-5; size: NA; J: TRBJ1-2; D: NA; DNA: TGTGCCACCGCGCGGGACTCCCGAAACTATGGCTACACCTTC; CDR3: CATARDSRNYGYTF
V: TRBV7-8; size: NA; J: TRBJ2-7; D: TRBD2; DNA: TGTGCCAGCAGCTCGGGGGGGGCGGGCGAGCAGTACTTC; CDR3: CASSSGGAGEQYF
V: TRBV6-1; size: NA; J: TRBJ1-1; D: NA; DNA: TGTGCCAGCAGGGAAGACACAAACACTGAAGCTTTCTTT; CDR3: CASREDTNTEAFF
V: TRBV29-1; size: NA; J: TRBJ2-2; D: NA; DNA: TGCAGCGTTGAAGTCCAGGGGAGGACCGGGGAGCTGTTTTTT; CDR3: CSVEVQGRTGELFF
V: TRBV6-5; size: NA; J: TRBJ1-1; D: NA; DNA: TGTGCCAGCAAAACCTTCACAGGGAGGAACACTGAAGCTTTCTTT; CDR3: CASKTFTGRNTEAFF
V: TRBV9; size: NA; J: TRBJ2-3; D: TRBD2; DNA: TGTGCCAGCGCCGGGGGTAGCGGGAGACTGGGCGGCACAGATACGCAGTATTTT; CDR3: CASAGGSGRLGGTDTQYF
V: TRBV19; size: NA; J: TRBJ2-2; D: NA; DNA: TGTGCCAGTACCATTTCGTTGGGGGGCGGGGAGCTGTTTTTT; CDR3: CASTISLGGGELFF
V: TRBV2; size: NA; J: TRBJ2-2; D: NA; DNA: TGTGCCAGCACCCGAGAAGGGTGGGGGACCGGGGAGCTGTTTTTT; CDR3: CASTREGWGTGELFF
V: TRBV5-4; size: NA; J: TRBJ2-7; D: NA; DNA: TGTGCCAGCAGCCGCCGGGGGCTCGACTACGAGCAGTACTTC; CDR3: CASSRRGLDYEQYF
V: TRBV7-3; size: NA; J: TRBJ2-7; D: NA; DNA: TGTGCCAGCAGCAAGTCGGGCAGGGAAGGGCCCTACGAGCAGTACTTC; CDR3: CASSKSGREGPYEQYF
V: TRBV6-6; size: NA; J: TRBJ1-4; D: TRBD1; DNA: TGTGCCAGCAGTTACCGGGACAGAAATGAAAAACTGTTTTTT; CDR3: CASSYRDRNEKLFF
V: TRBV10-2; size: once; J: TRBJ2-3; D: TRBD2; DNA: TGCGCCAGCAGTGGTCACCTGGGAGGGGCCACAGATACGCAGTATTTT; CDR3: CASSGHLGGATDTQYF
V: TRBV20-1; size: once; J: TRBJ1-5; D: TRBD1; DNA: TGCAGTGCTAGTACCGGGACAGGGATCAATCAGCCCCAGCATTTT; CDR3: CSASTGTGINQPQHF
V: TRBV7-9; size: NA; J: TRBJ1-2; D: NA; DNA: TGTGCCAGCAGCTTAGCAGGGCAGGGGCAAGGCTACACCTTC; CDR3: CASSLAGQGQGYTF
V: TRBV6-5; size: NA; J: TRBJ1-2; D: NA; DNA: TGTGCCAGCAGTACAGAGAAAGCTAACTATGGCTACACCTTC; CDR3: CASSTEKANYGYTF
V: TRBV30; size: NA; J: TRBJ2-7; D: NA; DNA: TGTGCCTGGAGGGGTGCCTACGAGCAGTACTTC; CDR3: CAWRGAYEQYF
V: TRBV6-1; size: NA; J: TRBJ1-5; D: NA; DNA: TGTGCCAGCAGTGAACGTGGGTCGGGGTATCAGCCCCAGCATTTT; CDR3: CASSERGSGYQPQHF
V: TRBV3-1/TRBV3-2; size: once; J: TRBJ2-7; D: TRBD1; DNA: TGTGCCAGCAGCAAGACAGGGAAGAGCTCCTACGAGCAGTACTTC; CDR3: CASSKTGKSSYEQYF
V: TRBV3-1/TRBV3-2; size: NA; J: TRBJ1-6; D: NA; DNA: TGTGCCAGCAGCCAAGTGTTATTAGTGAGCTCCTATAATTCACCCCTCCACTTT; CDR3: CASSQVLLVSSYNSPLHF
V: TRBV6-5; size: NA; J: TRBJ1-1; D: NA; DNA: TGTGCCAGCAGTTACTCCTGGACGGGGAACACTGAAGCTTTCTTT; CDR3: CASSYSWTGNTEAFF
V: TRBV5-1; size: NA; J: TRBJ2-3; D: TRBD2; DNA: TGCGCCAGCAGCTCCCTCTCGCGGGGGAGCACAGATACGCAGTATTTT; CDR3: CASSSLSRGSTDTQYF
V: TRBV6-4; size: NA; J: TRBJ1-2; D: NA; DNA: TGTGCCAGCAGTGACACCAGGGGATGGGGTGGCTACACCTTC; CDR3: CASSDTRGWGGYTF